Listed below are T cell receptor beta chains from one sample, sequenced in a study of T cell repertoires in cytomegalovirus infection. These TCRs are of unknown antigen specificity. TCRdb redid the calling of the reads with MiXCR, one entry per CDR3 protein. The table lists 570,000 or so distinct CDR3 sequences, about 39% of them singletons. The sequences come from cultured PBMCs, collected from culture after CMV antigen stimulation. These receptors were taken from a human donor in good health (CMV status not recorded). Some clones in this sample may be carry-over from other donors' samples. CDR3s include the opening cysteine and the closing phenylalanine or tryptophan. A D gene is named only where the DNA matches it firmly. Some rows have no size entry. The others give once, few or many, or a class for an expanded clone.

>TRBV5-6|TRBJ1-5|-|TRBD1
TGTGCCAGCAGCGCAAGATTAGGGGGCCTAGGCGTACCCCAGCATTTT
CASSARLGGLGVPQHF
>TRBV7-2|TRBJ1-2|few|-
TGTGCCAGCAGCTCCGCCCGGCAAATAGCTAACTATGGCTACACCTTC
CASSSARQIANYGYTF
>TRBV7-2|TRBJ2-1|few|-
TGTGCCAGCAGCTTCAGGGCGGCGAGCAATGAGCAGTTCTTC
CASSFRAASNEQFF
>TRBV27|TRBJ2-2|-|-
TGTGCCAGTTCGGGTGCCGGGGAGCTGTTTTTT
CASSGAGELFF
>TRBV29-1|TRBJ2-1|-|TRBD2
TGCAGCGCTGTTAGCGGGGGGCTTCGGGGTGAGCAGTTCTTC
CSAVSGGLRGEQFF
>TRBV19|TRBJ2-3|-|TRBD2
TGTGCCAGCCGGGAGGATAGTCTATATACGCAGTATTTT
CASREDSLYTQYF
>TRBV6-4|TRBJ2-7|-|-
TGTGCCAGCAGCCACGACGCCGTGTCCTACGAGCAGTACTTC
CASSHDAVSYEQYF
>TRBV18|TRBJ1-4|-|-
TGTGCCAGCTCACCATATTCGAGTTCAGCTAATGAAAAACTGTTTTTT
CASSPYSSSANEKLFF
>TRBV6-6|TRBJ2-6|-|-
TGTGCCAGCAGGAGACCTTCGGGGGATAGCTCTGGGGCCAACGTCCTGACTTTC
CASRRPSGDSSGANVLTF
>TRBV5-4|TRBJ1-3|few|TRBD1
TGTGCCAGCTCGACTCAGGGGGCGCCCCCTGGAAACACCATATATTTT
CASSTQGAPPGNTIYF
>TRBV11-3|TRBJ2-1|-|-
TGTGCCAGCAGCTTAGACCCCAACGCCTACAATGAGCAGTTCTTC
CASSLDPNAYNEQFF
>TRBV4-1|TRBJ2-5|-|TRBD2
TGCGCCAGCAGCCAAGAATTGGGACTAGCGGCAGAGACCCAGTACTTC
CASSQELGLAAETQYF
>TRBV7-2|TRBJ2-7|few|TRBD2
TGTGCCAGCAGCCCCCTCGCGGGAGGGCCCCACGAGCAGTACTTC
CASSPLAGGPHEQYF
>TRBV12-3/TRBV12-4|TRBJ2-2|few|-
TGTGCCAGCAGTTTAAATCCCGGGGAGCTGTTTTTT
CASSLNPGELFF
>TRBV7-2|TRBJ1-4|many|-
TGTGCCAGCAGCTCAAGATGGACGCTGAATGAAAAACTGTTTTTT
CASSSRWTLNEKLFF
>TRBV7-2|TRBJ2-7|-|-
TGTGCCAGCAGCTTGGAACAGTCCCTAGCCCAGTACTTC
CASSLEQSLAQYF
>TRBV6-1|TRBJ1-2|few|TRBD1
TGTGCCAGCAGTGAACGGGACAGGGGAAGCGGCTACACCTTC
CASSERDRGSGYTF
>TRBV20-1|TRBJ2-3|-|TRBD2
TGCAGTGCTAGGCGGGGGAGCACAGATACGCAGTATTTT
CSARRGSTDTQYF
>TRBV7-2|TRBJ2-7|-|-
TGTGCCAGCAGCTCCCGTGGGGCCTCCTACGAGCAGTACTTC
CASSSRGASYEQYF
>TRBV4-1|TRBJ1-1|few|-
TGCGCCAGCAGCCCGAAAATGACCTATCAAAGGGGGTCCACTGAAGCTTTCTTT
CASSPKMTYQRGSTEAFF
>TRBV7-2|TRBJ2-2|many|TRBD2
TGTGCCAGCAGCATCTACCTCCGGCTAGCGGGGGACACCGGGGAGCTGTTTTTT
CASSIYLRLAGDTGELFF
>TRBV27|TRBJ1-5|few|TRBD1
TGTGCCAGCAGTCACGACAGGGATCAGCCCCAGCATTTT
CASSHDRDQPQHF
>TRBV12-3/TRBV12-4|TRBJ2-2|-|-
TGTGCCAGCAACCTGCAGGGGAGCGCCGGGGAGCTGTTTTTT
CASNLQGSAGELFF
>TRBV7-9|TRBJ1-1|few|-
TGTGCCAGCAGCCTCGTGAGGGGGGGGAACACTGAAGCTTTCTTT
CASSLVRGGNTEAFF
>TRBV18|TRBJ1-6|-|TRBD1
TGTGCCAGCTCCTCCGGGACAGGCCCCTATCCCCTCCACTTT
CASSSGTGPYPLHF
>TRBV19|TRBJ2-5|-|-
TGTGCCAGTAGTATCGCAGGGAAGGAGACCCAGTACTTC
CASSIAGKETQYF
>TRBV7-2|TRBJ2-7|-|TRBD2
TGTGCCAGCAGCACCCGTACGGGAGGGCGAAATTACAAGCAGTACTTC
CASSTRTGGRNYKQYF